The clone carrying this TCR beta chain was recorded a few times. What it binds is not known. CDR1 and CDR2 (germline): MNHEY, SVGAGI. With 0 bases removed from V and 2 bases from J, the gap between germline ends came to 8 bases. The CDR3 is 14 residues long. MiXCR, run by TCRdb on the RT-PCR reads, gives a single entry per CDR3 protein. The sample lists a few hundred thousand distinct CDR3 sequences; about a fifth were seen once. This entry belongs to a study of response to subunit inactivated influenza vaccine. Points from the study as a whole: Few additional T cells are recruited per seasonal influenza vaccination, authors suggested.

This clonotype was obtained from a man aged 50 to 75 who received an inactivated influenza vaccine. V and J are TRBV6-5 and TRBJ2-7, with D possibly being TRBD1 (6 bases). The material sequenced was PBMCs from blood, taken roughly 20 months after vaccination. The CDR3 protein is CASSYSTGPYEQYF. CDR3 coding DNA: TGTGCCAGCAGTTACTCAACAGGGCCCTACGAGCAGTACTTC.